This TCR beta chain stems from a study of blood T cell repertoires in COVID-19 (TCRdb year 2020). Notes on the research overall: Collaborator samples came from the United States, Italy and Spain and covered acute and convalescent phases of COVID-19. The material from the prospective study consisted of cDNA or gDNA derived from T cells, B-cell-depleted T cells, or PBMCs. Subjects who had been exposed to COVID-19, were actively infected with it, or had recovered from it provided the deeply sampled blood TCRbeta repertoires that made up the dataset. The repertoires were made available in a free public database intended to serve as a resource for research on the immune response to SARS-CoV-2. Samples were obtained from the ongoing ImmuneRACE study (first 160 participants) and from approximately 1,200 subjects provided by 6 global collaborators. A de-identified subject ID, COVID-19 status, age in years and sex were almost always included in the sample metadata. Where HLA class I and class II types were available, the types were taken from metadata supplied by the sample provider, not from assay-based typing. Study-wide conclusions, independent of this receptor: The quantity of clinical and demographic metadata differed by source and by participant and was supplied without curation.

The immunoSEQ Assay, a bias-controlled multiplex PCR, was used to amplify TCRbeta CDR3 regions from genomic DNA. In the source study's methods: Nucleated cell counts per sample were estimated from amplification of reference gene primers within the assay. To quantify the absolute abundance of each unique TCRbeta CDR3 rearrangement, sequence reads were collapsed and filtered. For each sample, productive Simpson clonality was calculated by taking the square root of Simpson's diversity index across productive rearrangements. TCRdb provides this immuneACCESS table in a form limited to in-frame rearrangements. Some clones are lacking; in checked studies, under half of them reflect an unresolved V gene, and why the rest are absent is not known. V, J and clone size are taken as reported in that table, and D and trimming were inferred from the DNA itself. The sample contains 200,000 to 300,000 clones, approximately 85% of them found a single time. The ten most abundant clones make up around 12% of the sample.

A remark on this clone: The antigen it recognizes is unknown. No base quality information exists; no much larger clone differs at one position.

V sheds 6 bases and J sheds 7 bases, leaving 12 bases between their ends. The cysteine opens and the phenylalanine closes a CDR3 of 13 amino acids. Only the CDR3 DNA is retained, 39 bases long and in frame from the first base. Based on the germline V gene, the CDR1 and CDR2 sequences are SNHLY and FYNNEI. The collaborating institutions used their own protocols to collect whole blood in K2EDTA tubes. Collaborator samples were shipped for TCRbeta analysis as frozen whole blood, isolated PBMCs, or DNA extracted from either sample type. The V and J genes are TRBV2 and TRBJ2-2; the best D guess is TRBD1, with 5 bases matching. The clonotype originates from a woman aged 60-75 years with active or convalescent COVID-19. The sample was peripheral blood. The CDR3 region: CASSHRGNGELFF. The sequenced DNA: TGTGCCAGCAGCCATAGGGGAAACGGGGAGCTGTTTTTT.